These 5 T cell receptor beta chains came from one sample sequenced in a study of cytomegalovirus exposure and HLA in healthy donors. The PCR employed 60 Vbeta primers together with 13 Jbeta primers. Produced via immunoSEQ multiplex PCR; TCRdb's table is partial and in-frame only. Seen here are roughly 130,000 clones, over 80% observed once, and the top ten hold approximately 1%. The sequenced material came from PBMCs. These receptors came from a boy under 18 in good health and CMV-seronegative.

The V and J genes are TRBV5-1 and TRBJ1-2; a possible D gene is TRBD1 (6 bases). V gave up 0 bases and J gave up 2 bases, with 17 bases separating them. Germline CDR1 reads SGHRS; CDR2 reads YFSETQ. The CDR3 is 17 amino acids. CDR3 sequence: CASSLGFIGGQNYGYTF. Here the CDR3 DNA reads TGCGCCAGCAGCTTGGGGTTCATCGGTGGACAGAACTATGGCTACACCTTC.

The V gene is TRBV30, the J gene TRBJ1-5; TRBD1 might be the D (5 bases). V shed 1 base and J shed 7 bases, with 14 bases lying between them. CDR3 length: 14 amino acids. CDR1 and CDR2 from the germline V gene are GTSNPN and SVGIG (reference sequence). Here the CDR3 DNA reads TGTGCCTGGAGTGGGGGCTGGGTTGAGCAGCCCCAGCATTTT. Translating gives CAWSGGWVEQPQHF. Full variable domain (missing parts from reference TRBV30 and TRBJ1-5): SQTIHQWPATLVQPVGSPLSLECTVEGTSNPNLYWYRQAAGRGLQLLFYSVGIGQISSEVPQNLSASRPQDRQFILSSKKLLLSDSGFYLCAWSGGWVEQPQHFGDGTRLSIL.

This CDR3 reads CSAQGGTGGNYEQYF. CDR3 DNA sequence: TGCAGCGCCCAGGGCGGGACAGGGGGGAACTACGAGCAGTACTTC. The rearrangement joins TRBV29-1 to TRBJ2-7; TRBD1 matches 11 bases. Germline V gene lookup returns CDR1 SQVTM and CDR2 ANQGSEA. The length of the CDR3 is 15 residues. Trimming took 7 bases from V and 3 from J; bases not matched to a gene: 11.

V is TRBV6-1 and J is TRBJ2-7, with D hard to call. The V end was cut by 2 bases, the J end by 0 bases, with 11 bases between. Per germline, CDR1 MNHNS and CDR2 SASEGT. This CDR3 comprises 15 residues. The CDR3 loop is CASSEWQALSYEQYF. In nucleotides, the CDR3 is TGTGCCAGCAGTGAATGGCAGGCGCTCTCCTACGAGCAGTACTTC.

The V gene is TRBV5-6, the J gene TRBJ1-1; no reliable D call. Germline V gene lookup returns CDR1 SGHDT and CDR2 YYEEEE. The CDR3 loop spans 15 amino acids. V was shortened by 0 bases and J by 0 bases, with 9 bases between the two germline ends. CDR3 amino acids: CASSLGSTMNTEAFF. CDR3 DNA: TGTGCCAGCAGCTTGGGGAGCACGATGAACACTGAAGCTTTCTTT.